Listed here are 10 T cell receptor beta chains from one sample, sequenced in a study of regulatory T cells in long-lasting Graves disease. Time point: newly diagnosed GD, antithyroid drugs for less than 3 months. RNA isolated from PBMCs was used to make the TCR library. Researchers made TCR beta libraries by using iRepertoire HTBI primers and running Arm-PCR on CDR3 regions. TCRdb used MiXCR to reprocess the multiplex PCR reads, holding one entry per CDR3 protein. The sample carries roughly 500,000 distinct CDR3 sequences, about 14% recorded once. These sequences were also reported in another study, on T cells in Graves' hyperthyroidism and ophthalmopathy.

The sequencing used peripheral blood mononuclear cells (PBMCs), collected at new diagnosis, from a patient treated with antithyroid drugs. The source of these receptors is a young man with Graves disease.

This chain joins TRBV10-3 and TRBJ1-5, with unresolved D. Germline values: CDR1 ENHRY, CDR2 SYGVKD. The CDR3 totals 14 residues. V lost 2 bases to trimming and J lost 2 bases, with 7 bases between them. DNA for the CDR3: TGTGCCATCAGTGAGCGGCCAGGCAATCAGCCCCAGCATTTT. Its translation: CAISERPGNQPQHF.

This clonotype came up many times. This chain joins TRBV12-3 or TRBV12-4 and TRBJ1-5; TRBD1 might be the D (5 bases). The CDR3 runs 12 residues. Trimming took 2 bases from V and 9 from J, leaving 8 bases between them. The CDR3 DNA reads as TGTGCCAGCAGTTTACCGGGGACGCCCCAGCATTTT. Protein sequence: CASSLPGTPQHF.

CDR3 in amino acids: CASSLTGWGPYEQYF. DNA of the CDR3: TGTGCCAGCAGTCTTACCGGCTGGGGGCCCTACGAGCAGTACTTC. The chain joins TRBV6-2 or TRBV6-3 to TRBJ2-7; possible D gene TRBD1, 6 bases. Trimming removed 5 bases from V and 2 bases from J, with 16 bases in between. From germline, CDR1 is MNHEY and CDR2 SVGEGT. The length of the CDR3 is 15 residues.

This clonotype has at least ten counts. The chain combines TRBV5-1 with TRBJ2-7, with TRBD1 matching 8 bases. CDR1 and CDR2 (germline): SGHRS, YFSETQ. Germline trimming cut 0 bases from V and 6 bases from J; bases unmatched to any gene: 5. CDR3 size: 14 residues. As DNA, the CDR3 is TGCGCCAGCAGCTTGGAGGACAGGGAGTCCGAGCAGTACTTC. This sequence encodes CASSLEDRESEQYF.

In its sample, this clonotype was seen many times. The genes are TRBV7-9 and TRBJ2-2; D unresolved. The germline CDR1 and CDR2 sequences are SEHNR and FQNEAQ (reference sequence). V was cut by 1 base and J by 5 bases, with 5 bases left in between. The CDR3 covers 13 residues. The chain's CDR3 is CASSLGPTGELFF. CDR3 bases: TGTGCCAGCAGCTTAGGCCCAACCGGGGAGCTGTTTTTT.

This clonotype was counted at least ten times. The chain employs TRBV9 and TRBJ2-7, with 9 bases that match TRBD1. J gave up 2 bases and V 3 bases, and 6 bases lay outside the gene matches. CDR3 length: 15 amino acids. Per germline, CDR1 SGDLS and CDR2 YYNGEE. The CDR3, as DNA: TGTGCCAGCAGCGCACAGGGGGCCGGTCCCTACGAGCAGTACTTC. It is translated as CASSAQGAGPYEQYF.

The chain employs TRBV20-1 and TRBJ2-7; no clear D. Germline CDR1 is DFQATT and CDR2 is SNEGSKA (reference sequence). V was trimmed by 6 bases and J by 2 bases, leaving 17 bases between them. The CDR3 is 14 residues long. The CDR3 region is CSADSADPPYEQYF. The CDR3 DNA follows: TGCAGTGCCGACTCCGCGGACCCCCCCTACGAGCAGTACTTC.

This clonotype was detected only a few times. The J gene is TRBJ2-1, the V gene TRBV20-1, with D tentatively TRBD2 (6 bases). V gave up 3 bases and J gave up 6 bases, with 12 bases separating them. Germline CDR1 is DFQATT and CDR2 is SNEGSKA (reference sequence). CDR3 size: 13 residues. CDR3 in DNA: TGCAGTGCTAGGGATAGCGGTCCCAATGAGCAGTTCTTC. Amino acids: CSARDSGPNEQFF.

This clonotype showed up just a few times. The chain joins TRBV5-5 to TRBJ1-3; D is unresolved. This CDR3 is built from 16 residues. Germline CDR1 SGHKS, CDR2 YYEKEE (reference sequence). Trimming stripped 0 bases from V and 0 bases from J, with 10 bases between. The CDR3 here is CASSLGSRPSGNTIYF. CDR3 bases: TGTGCCAGCAGCTTGGGCTCCAGACCCTCTGGAAACACCATATATTTT.

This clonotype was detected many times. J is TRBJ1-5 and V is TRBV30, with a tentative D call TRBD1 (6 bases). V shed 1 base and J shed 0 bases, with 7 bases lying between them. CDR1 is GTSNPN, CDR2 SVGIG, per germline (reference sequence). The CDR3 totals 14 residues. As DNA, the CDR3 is TGTGCCTGGAGTGGGACAGTTAGCAATCAGCCCCAGCATTTT. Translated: CAWSGTVSNQPQHF.